This passage covers 6 T cell receptor beta chains from one sample sequenced in a study of radiation and T cells in renal cell carcinoma. Indicated time point: blood 2 weeks post-SBRT. The sample's treatment: 15 Gy SBRT to primary tumor, nephrectomy 4 weeks later. Produced via immunoSEQ multiplex PCR; TCRdb's table is partial and in-frame only. The repertoire consists of some 120,000 clones, with roughly four fifths occurring once and the leading ten covering approximately 1.9%. This specimen consisted of blood, obtained from a patient whose treatment included radiotherapy and nephrectomy. The receptors here all came from a woman in her fifties or sixties with renal cell carcinoma.

V and J are TRBV5-4 and TRBJ2-7, with TRBD1 identical over 11 bases. The V segment lost 7 bases and the J segment 3 bases; nucleotides outside the gene matches: 3. The CDR3 has 13 residues. CDR1 SGHNT and CDR2 YYREEE come from the germline V gene (reference sequence). CDR3 protein: CASQGTGGYEQYF. CDR3 DNA sequence: TGTGCCAGCCAAGGGACAGGGGGCTACGAGCAGTACTTC. Full variable domain (rest looked up from reference TRBV5-4 and TRBJ2-7): ETGVTQSPTHLIKTRGQQVTLRCSSQSGHNTVSWYQQALGQGPQFIFQYYREEENGRGNFPPRFSGLQFPNYSSELNVNALELDDSALYLCASQGTGGYEQYFGPGTRLTVT.

V usage is TRBV6-5 and J usage is TRBJ2-7; D gene uncertain. This CDR3 has 15 residues. V was clipped by 2 bases and J by 4 bases, with 15 bases between them. From germline, CDR1 is MNHEY and CDR2 SVGAGI. The CDR3 nucleotides are TGTGCCAGCAGTTACAGACCCCAAAAAGGGTACGAGCAGTACTTC. Its protein is CASSYRPQKGYEQYF.

This clone has only one observation. The chain couples TRBV15 to TRBJ2-3, with TRBD1 matching over 8 bases. V was clipped by 5 bases and J by 2 bases; unmatched bases: 9. This CDR3 comprises 16 residues. Per germline, CDR1 LNHNV and CDR2 YYDKDF (reference sequence). CDR3 loop: CATSLSGTGHTDTQYF. The CDR3 DNA reads TGTGCCACCAGCCTCAGTGGGACAGGACACACAGATACGCAGTATTTT.

This clone has just one count. The chain has TRBV19 and TRBJ1-3, with 7 bases lining up with TRBD1. This CDR3 comprises 13 residues. With 8 bases clipped from V and 2 bases from J, the junction kept 3 bases outside the gene matches. Germline CDR1 is LNHDA and CDR2 is SQIVND (reference sequence). The CDR3 region is CASYRGPGNTIYF. For the CDR3, the DNA is TGTGCCAGTTACAGGGGTCCTGGAAACACCATATATTTT.

This clone was found a few times. The gene calls are TRBV19 and TRBJ1-1; D remains unclear. This CDR3 contains 14 residues. V lost 7 bases and J lost 0, with 12 bases in between. The germline V gene has CDR1 LNHDA and CDR2 SQIVND (reference sequence). Here the CDR3 reads CASNLAGLNTEAFF. The CDR3 DNA sequence: TGTGCCAGTAACTTGGCGGGGTTGAACACTGAAGCTTTCTTT.

This clone was counted once. This chain joins TRBV2 and TRBJ2-4, with 9 bases identical to TRBD1. The germline V gene encodes CDR1 SNHLY and CDR2 FYNNEI. J gave up 1 base and V 7 bases, and 14 bases lay outside the gene matches. The CDR3 is 18 residues long. CDR3 in DNA: TGTGCCAGCACCGAGCCGGGACAGGGTAAAAGGGCCAAAAACATTCAGTACTTC. Encoded protein: CASTEPGQGKRAKNIQYF.